This T cell receptor (beta chain) stems from a study of CXCR3-negative and CXCR3-positive naive CD8 T cells. Study findings and constraints: From TRB CDR3 properties, TCR strength was inferred; surface CD5 did not differ between naive subsets. For CXCR3-positive naive cells, TRB CDR3s were more hydrophobic than those of CXCR3-negative naive cells.

5' RACE with UMI labels generated the TRB cDNA libraries. TCRdb re-called the 5' RACE reads; every CDR3 protein appears as one record, without DNA. The sample holds 150,000 to 180,000 distinct CDR3 sequences. In the case of this clonotype: Its cognate antigen is unknown.

CDR3 length: 13 residues. The germline V gene has CDR1 SGHRS and CDR2 YFSETQ. The sample taken for sequencing was naive CXCR3+ CD8+ T cells from blood. Documented subset: CD45RO-CCR7+CD27+CD95- naive CD8+ T cells expressing CXCR3 (TNR3+). The clonotype originates from a human donor in good health. Some clones in this sample may be carry-over from other donors' samples. V gene TRBV5-1 combines with J gene TRBJ1-1; with no DNA, the TCRdb D assignment of TRBD1 cannot be verified. The CDR3 spells CASSRDRGTEAFF.